Presented here are 21 T cell receptor beta chains from one specimen sequenced in a study of glioma-infiltrating T cells after dendritic cell vaccination. Profiled with immunoSEQ multiplex PCR; TCRdb holds only in-frame clones, not every one. The profile shows tens of thousands of clones, 85% to 90% of them singletons. The source material was blood, sampled before dendritic cell vaccination. The receptors stem from a human donor with glioblastoma.

The V gene is TRBV11-3, the J gene TRBJ2-5; D is ambiguous. Germline V gives CDR1 SGHNT, CDR2 YENEEA. Deletions cut 0 bases from V and 7 bases from J, with 9 bases between. The CDR3 totals 13 residues. CDR3 amino acids: CASSLDRLGTQYF. As DNA, the CDR3 is TGTGCCAGCAGCTTAGACAGGTTGGGGACCCAGTACTTC.

This chain uses TRBV29-1 with TRBJ2-5; 11 positions agree with TRBD2. CDR1 SQVTM and CDR2 ANQGSEA come from the germline V gene. This CDR3 contains 15 residues. V dropped 5 bases and J dropped 4; count of bases not matched to a gene: 9. CDR3: CSVTPTSGVAETQYF. CDR3 in DNA: TGCAGCGTTACCCCGACTAGCGGGGTGGCAGAGACCCAGTACTTC.

This clone was detected a few times. The rearrangement uses TRBV6-1 and TRBJ1-5, with D tentatively TRBD1 (5 bases). From germline, CDR1 is MNHNS and CDR2 SASEGT. Trimming took 0 bases from V and 5 from J, leaving 14 bases between them. The length of the CDR3 is 16 residues. CDR3 amino acids: CASSEALVGTDQPQHF. CDR3 DNA: TGTGCCAGCAGTGAAGCGCTGGTGGGGACTGATCAGCCCCAGCATTTT.

The chain employs TRBV6-1 and TRBJ2-7, with 9 bases that match TRBD1. Germline CDR1 reads MNHNS; CDR2 reads SASEGT. This CDR3 has 15 residues. J lost 0 bases, V lost 5 bases, and 5 bases had no gene match. The CDR3 DNA reads TGTGCCAGCAGTTCCGGGACAGGGTACTCCTACGAGCAGTACTTC. It codes for CASSSGTGYSYEQYF.

Concerning this clone: The junction departs from germline at one end; a sequencing error may be responsible. In the same sample, other DNA sequences code for this CDR3. The chain employs TRBV10-1 and TRBJ2-2; 10 bases are shared with TRBD2. From germline, CDR1 is WNHNN and CDR2 SYGVQD (reference sequence). The CDR3 contains 17 residues. The CDR3 protein is CASSESASGSGTGELFF. CDR3 nucleotide sequence: TGCGCCAGCAGTGAGTCGGCTAGCGGGAGTGGTACCGGGGAACTGTTTTTT.

This chain uses TRBV5-5 with TRBJ2-5; 11 positions match TRBD2. With 5 bases clipped from V and 5 bases from J, the junction kept 14 bases outside the gene matches. The CDR3 is 17 residues long. CDR1 is SGHKS, CDR2 YYEKEE, per germline (reference sequence). The CDR3 reads CASSRAVAGGEEETQYF. The CDR3 DNA reads TGTGCCAGCAGTCGGGCGGTAGCGGGAGGGGAAGAGGAGACCCAGTACTTC.

The V and J genes are TRBV5-1 and TRBJ2-1; D might be TRBD2 (6 bases). V was shortened by 1 base and J by 8 bases, with 10 bases between the two germline ends. The CDR3 covers 13 residues. The germline CDR1 and CDR2 sequences are SGHRS and YFSETQ. The CDR3 bases are TGCGCCAGCAGCTTGAGGCCGGGGGATGAGCAGTTCTTC. It codes for CASSLRPGDEQFF.

The V gene is TRBV5-1, the J gene TRBJ2-7; 8 bases line up with TRBD1. CDR3 length: 13 residues. V dropped 4 bases and J dropped 6; count of bases not matched to a gene: 6. Germline values: CDR1 SGHRS, CDR2 YFSETQ. CDR3 loop: CASSPQGAGEQYF. The DNA of the CDR3 is TGCGCCAGCAGCCCCCAGGGGGCTGGCGAGCAGTACTTC. The complete variable domain, with remaining parts taken from reference TRBV5-1 and TRBJ2-7, reads KAGVTQTPRYLIKTRGQQVTLSCSPISGHRSVSWYQQTPGQGLQFLFEYFSETQRNKGNFPGRFSGRQFSNSRSEMNVSTLELGDSALYLCASSPQGAGEQYFGPGTRLTVT.

The chain has TRBV30 and TRBJ2-7, with D uncertain. Germline V gives CDR1 GTSNPN, CDR2 SVGIG (reference sequence). This CDR3 comprises 15 residues. Trimming pared 0 bases from V and 0 bases from J, leaving 12 bases between. This chain's CDR3 is CAWSVHGALSYEQYF. CDR3 DNA sequence: TGTGCCTGGAGTGTACACGGAGCCCTCTCCTACGAGCAGTACTTC.

This chain links TRBV28 with TRBJ2-3; D is perhaps TRBD2 (5 bases). This CDR3 spans 12 amino acids. Deletions cut 2 bases from V and 11 bases from J, with 11 bases between. CDR1 and CDR2 (germline): MDHEN, SYDVKM. CDR3 amino acids: CASSLVGREQYF. DNA for the CDR3: TGTGCCAGCAGTTTAGTGGGTCGGGAGCAGTATTTT.

The chain has TRBV4-2 and TRBJ2-2; D perhaps matches TRBD2 (6 bases). The CDR3 loop spans 19 amino acids. Germline loops: CDR1 LGHNA, CDR2 YNFKEQ. The germline V and J ends were trimmed by 2 bases and 3 bases, with 22 bases remaining between them. DNA for the CDR3: TGTGCCAGCAGCCAACAACCCCAAATAGGAGGGCCAGACACCGGGGAGCTGTTTTTT. Residues: CASSQQPQIGGPDTGELFF.

The sample holds one count of this clone. The chain has TRBV5-1 and TRBJ2-7; 14 bases are shared with TRBD2. In germline, CDR1 is SGHRS, CDR2 YFSETQ. Trimming at V came to 4 bases and at J to 2 bases, leaving 2 bases not matched to a gene. CDR3 length equals 15 residues. The CDR3 DNA is TGCGCCAGCAGCCAGACTAGCGGGAGGGCCTACGAGCAGTACTTC. Its protein product is CASSQTSGRAYEQYF.

The chain has TRBV19 and TRBJ1-4, with 11 bases that match TRBD1. J gave up 10 bases and V 3 bases, and 7 bases lay outside the gene matches. The CDR3 length is 15 residues. Germline V gives CDR1 LNHDA, CDR2 SQIVND (reference sequence). CDR3: CASSMERTGGGKLFF. CDR3 in DNA: TGTGCCAGTAGTATGGAAAGGACAGGGGGCGGAAAACTGTTTTTT. Full variable domain (missing parts from reference TRBV19 and TRBJ1-4): DGGITQSPKYLFRKEGQNVTLSCEQNLNHDAMYWYRQDPGQGLRLIYYSQIVNDFQKGDIAEGYSVSREKKESFPLTVTSAQKNPTAFYLCASSMERTGGGKLFFGSGTQLSVL.

This clone occurred once. The chain recombines TRBV7-8 with TRBJ2-1, with TRBD2 matching 9 bases. Trimming removed 2 bases from V and 8 bases from J; junction bases left unmatched: 10. Germline CDR1 is SGHVS and CDR2 is FQNEAQ. This CDR3 is built from 16 residues. This CDR3 reads CASSLSGGGASYEQFF. CDR3 sequence (DNA): TGTGCCAGCAGCTTATCCGGCGGGGGGGCCTCATATGAGCAGTTCTTC.

Details on this clone: The same CDR3 arises from other DNA sequences in this sample as well. The chain joins TRBV7-9 to TRBJ2-5; D remains ambiguous. This CDR3 is built from 12 residues. The germline V gene encodes CDR1 SEHNR and CDR2 FQNEAQ (reference sequence). V lost 2 bases and J 5 bases, leaving 6 bases between the germline ends. CDR3 sequence: CASSLQAETQYF. The CDR3 DNA is TGTGCCAGCAGCTTACAAGCCGAGACCCAGTACTTC.

The rearrangement uses TRBV9 and TRBJ1-6; 7 nucleotides match TRBD1. This CDR3 has 14 amino acids. Germline V gene lookup returns CDR1 SGDLS and CDR2 YYNGEE. The V segment lost 0 bases and the J segment 9 bases; nucleotides outside the gene matches: 3. In DNA form, the CDR3 reads TGTGCCAGCAGCGTAGAGCCAGGGGGTTCACCCCTCCACTTT. Its translation is CASSVEPGGSPLHF.

This clone was seen only once. The chain combines TRBV5-5 with TRBJ2-5; 7 nucleotides agree with TRBD2. The V gene's germline CDR1 is SGHKS and CDR2 YYEKEE (reference sequence). Trimming took 4 bases from V and 5 from J; bases not matched to a gene: 5. This CDR3 region has 13 residues. The CDR3 DNA reads as TGTGCCAGCAGCGGGGAGGGGTGGGAGACCCAGTACTTC. This translates into CASSGEGWETQYF.

The chain couples TRBV7-8 to TRBJ1-5; 9 bases are a match to TRBD1. The length of the CDR3 is 14 residues. V lost 1 base, J lost 6 bases, and 1 base stayed unmatched. From germline, CDR1 is SGHVS and CDR2 FQNEAQ. The CDR3 spells CASSLGQGGQPQHF. The DNA of the CDR3 is TGTGCCAGCAGCTTAGGACAGGGGGGTCAGCCCCAGCATTTT.

The rearrangement links TRBV6-1 to TRBJ2-2, with D tentatively TRBD2 (5 bases). Trimming left V 2 bases short and J 7 bases short, with 14 bases between. Germline loops: CDR1 MNHNS, CDR2 SASEGT. This CDR3 has 15 amino acids. CDR3 in DNA: TGTGCCAGCAGTGAACCTGGGAGTACAATCGGGGAGCTGTTTTTT. Translated: CASSEPGSTIGELFF.

Of note for this clone: The identical CDR3 is also encoded by other nucleotide sequences in the sample. This chain connects TRBV5-1 to TRBJ2-1; 9 bases align to TRBD2. Germline trimming cut 3 bases from V and 1 base from J; bases unmatched to any gene: 2. CDR3 size: 15 residues. Germline loops: CDR1 SGHRS, CDR2 YFSETQ. The CDR3, as DNA: TGCGCCAGCAGCTCGACTAGCGGATCCTACAATGAGCAGTTCTTC. This translates into CASSSTSGSYNEQFF.

The genes are TRBV2 and TRBJ1-2; 7 nucleotides line up with TRBD1. Germline CDR1 and CDR2: SNHLY and FYNNEI. Germline trimming cut 8 bases from V and 1 base from J; bases unmatched to any gene: 13. CDR3 length: 16 amino acids. CDR3 DNA sequence: TGTGCCAGCTCCAGACCCACAGGGGCCATTAACTATGGCTACACCTTC. This gives the protein CASSRPTGAINYGYTF.